This T cell receptor (beta chain) appears in the sequencing data of a study of shared clonotypes between healthy human individuals. Study-wide points: What limited the represented genetic and exposure-history diversity was the small number of donors. Read depth was anticipated to influence clonotype sharing among donors. In a handful of donors, about 5% of naive CD4 clonotypes appeared in common.

This CDR3 region has 15 residues. V lost 5 bases, J lost 3 bases, and 17 bases lay in between. The germline gives CDR1 MDHEN, CDR2 SYDVKM. As concerns this clone: As yet, its antigen is unknown.

Per the original methods: Quality scores were absent from the junction-only immunoSEQ sequences, so filtering differed. Clones were sequenced by immunoSEQ multiplex PCR, and TCRdb holds only the in-frame ones, with some missing. D and trimming come from the DNA, and the V and J calls and clone size come from that table. This sample has some 1.5 million clones, with roughly 95% found just once. Source material: naive CD4+ T cells sorted from blood. The subset was: CD45RA+ positively selected. The chain recombines TRBV28 with TRBJ2-7; D possibly corresponds to TRBD2 (6 bases). The source of this sequence is a man aged 25 to 45 in good health. The CDR3 region has the DNA TGTGCCAGCAGTCCCCATACTAGCCAGATCTACGAGCAGTACTTC. It encodes CASSPHTSQIYEQYF.